A selection of T cell receptor beta chains follows, all from one sample in a study of human T cells and chemical hapten exposure. TCRdb recomputed calls from the RACE reads with MiXCR, one row per CDR3 protein. The data hold tens of thousands of distinct CDR3 sequences, with 10% observed a single time. Material: whole blood, obtained in connection with sensitization to the hapten diphenylcyclopropenone (DPC). Receptors were obtained from a woman in her fifties or sixties with alopecia areata. Some clones in this sample may be carry-over from other donors' samples. Each CDR3 is given with its conserved first and last residue. Each record gives: V gene, D gene, clone size, J gene, CDR3 protein, CDR3 DNA. D genes are given only for firm matches. Size is omitted from some rows. Given values are once, few, many or a class for expanded clones.

TRBV19	NA	many	TRBJ1-5	CASSSNNQGYADNQPQHF	TGTGCCAGTAGTAGCAATAACCAGGGATATGCGGACAATCAGCCCCAGCATTTT
TRBV2	NA	few	TRBJ2-3	CASNLGADTQYF	TGTGCCAGCAATCTGGGGGCAGATACGCAGTATTTT
TRBV28	NA	NA	TRBJ1-2	CASQELYGYTF	TGTGCCAGCCAGGAGCTCTATGGCTACACCTTC
TRBV10-3	TRBD2	few	TRBJ2-1	CAAGGGAYDEQFF	TGTGCCGCGGGGGGAGGGGCATATGATGAGCAGTTCTTC
TRBV14	NA	many	TRBJ2-7	CASSQDPAVRAEQYF	TGTGCCAGCAGCCAAGACCCCGCCGTTCGGGCCGAGCAGTACTTC
TRBV21-1	NA	NA	TRBJ2-7	CASSKYSGLAGGPYEQYF	TGTGCCAGCAGCAAATATTCGGGGTTAGCGGGAGGGCCTTACGAGCAGTACTTC
TRBV6-5	TRBD1	NA	TRBJ2-5	CASSYSRGTETQYF	TGTGCCAGCAGTTACTCCAGGGGGACAGAGACCCAGTACTTC
TRBV28	NA	NA	TRBJ2-4	CASSPPQNIQYF	TGTGCCAGCAGCCCTCCACAAAACATTCAGTACTTC
TRBV6-2/TRBV6-3	NA	few	TRBJ2-1	CASDPSGYNEQFF	TGTGCCAGTGACCCAAGCGGATACAATGAGCAGTTCTTC
TRBV2	NA	many	TRBJ2-3	CASSARVTDTQYF	TGTGCCAGCAGTGCCAGAGTGACAGATACGCAGTATTTT
TRBV7-3	TRBD1	few	TRBJ2-1	CASSFTGTGGYNEQFF	TGTGCCAGCAGCTTCACCGGGACAGGGGGTTACAATGAGCAGTTCTTC
TRBV11-2	NA	many	TRBJ2-3	CASSLGALSTDTQYF	TGTGCCAGCAGCTTAGGAGCGCTCAGCACAGATACGCAGTATTTT
TRBV5-4	NA	NA	TRBJ2-7	CASSLVTGRNYEQYF	TGTGCCAGCAGCTTGGTCACAGGGAGAAACTACGAGCAGTACTTC
TRBV27	NA	many	TRBJ1-2	CASSLTFASGYGYTF	TGTGCCAGCAGTTTAACTTTCGCCTCAGGGTATGGCTACACCTTC
TRBV20-1	NA	NA	TRBJ2-2	CSARDPWGDNTGDLFF	TGCAGTGCTAGAGACCCCTGGGGCGACAACACCGGGGATCTGTTTTTT
TRBV11-2	NA	few	TRBJ2-7	CASRGAGSYEQYF	TGTGCCAGCAGGGGAGCAGGATCCTACGAGCAGTACTTC
TRBV4-3	TRBD2	NA	TRBJ2-3	CASSRDYLSTDTQYF	TGCGCCAGCAGCCGGGACTACCTGAGCACAGATACGCAGTATTTT
TRBV4-2	NA	NA	TRBJ2-5	CASSQTGGQETQYF	TGTGCCAGCAGCCAGACCGGGGGCCAAGAGACCCAGTACTTC
TRBV19	NA	NA	TRBJ1-5	CASSIRTPDQPQHF	TGTGCCAGTAGTATCAGGACACCCGATCAGCCCCAGCATTTT
TRBV7-8	NA	few	TRBJ2-1	CASSRLGHRTYNEQFF	TGTGCCAGCAGCCGCCTCGGACACCGGACGTATAATGAGCAGTTCTTC
TRBV7-2	NA	few	TRBJ2-7	CASSLHVGTRGGAGPYEQYF	TGTGCCAGCAGCTTACATGTTGGGACAAGGGGTGGAGCGGGGCCCTACGAGCAGTACTTC
TRBV11-3	NA	many	TRBJ1-2	CASADRRLNYGYTF	TGTGCCAGTGCAGACAGGAGACTTAACTATGGCTACACCTTC
TRBV28	NA	NA	TRBJ2-1	CASSSGRPRRSSYNEQFF	TGTGCCAGCAGTTCAGGAAGGCCACGACGGAGCTCCTACAATGAGCAGTTCTTC
TRBV19	NA	few	TRBJ2-7	CATSYGQGSYEQYF	TGTGCCACCTCCTATGGGCAGGGCTCCTACGAGCAGTACTTC
TRBV5-4	NA	many	TRBJ1-2	CASSLEVQGRGYTF	TGTGCCAGCAGCTTGGAAGTTCAGGGACGAGGCTACACCTTC
TRBV24-1	TRBD1	few	TRBJ2-3	CATRDRGTDTQYF	TGTGCCACCAGGGACAGGGGCACAGATACGCAGTATTTT
TRBV6-2/TRBV6-3	NA	NA	TRBJ2-1	CASRFSVSSYNEQFF	TGTGCCAGCAGATTTAGCGTTAGCTCCTACAATGAGCAGTTCTTC